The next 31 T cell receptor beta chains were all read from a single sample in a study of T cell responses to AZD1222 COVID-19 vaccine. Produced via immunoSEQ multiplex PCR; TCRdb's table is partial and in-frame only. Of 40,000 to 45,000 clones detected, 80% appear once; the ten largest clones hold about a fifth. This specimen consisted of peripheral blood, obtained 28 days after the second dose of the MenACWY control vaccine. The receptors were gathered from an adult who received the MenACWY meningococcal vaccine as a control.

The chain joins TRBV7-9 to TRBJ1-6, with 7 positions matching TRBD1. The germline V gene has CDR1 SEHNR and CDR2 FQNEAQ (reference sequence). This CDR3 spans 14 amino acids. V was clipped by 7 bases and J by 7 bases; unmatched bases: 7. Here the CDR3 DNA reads TGTGCCAGCACCCGAGGACAGGAGAATTCACCCCTCCACTTT. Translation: CASTRGQENSPLHF.

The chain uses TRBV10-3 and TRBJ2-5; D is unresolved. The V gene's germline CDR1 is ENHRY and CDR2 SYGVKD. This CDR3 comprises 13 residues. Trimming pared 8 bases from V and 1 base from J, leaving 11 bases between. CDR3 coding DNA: TGTGCCATCCGGGTGGCAATCCAAGAGACCCAGTACTTC. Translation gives CAIRVAIQETQYF.

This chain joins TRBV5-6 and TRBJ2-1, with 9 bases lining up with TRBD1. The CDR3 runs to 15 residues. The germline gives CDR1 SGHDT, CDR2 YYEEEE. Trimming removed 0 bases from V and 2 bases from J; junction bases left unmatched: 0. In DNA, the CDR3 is TGTGCCAGCAGCTTGGGGGACAGGGCCTACAATGAGCAGTTCTTC. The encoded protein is CASSLGDRAYNEQFF.

As DNA, the CDR3 is TGCAGCGTTGAGCGTGGGGGTTGGAAGACCCAGTACTTC. It encodes CSVERGGWKTQYF. The rearrangement links TRBV29-1 to TRBJ2-5; D could derive from TRBD1 or TRBD2 (5 bases each). This CDR3 comprises 13 residues. The germline V and J ends were trimmed by 3 bases and 6 bases, with 14 bases remaining between them. Per the germline V gene, CDR1 is SQVTM and CDR2 is ANQGSEA.

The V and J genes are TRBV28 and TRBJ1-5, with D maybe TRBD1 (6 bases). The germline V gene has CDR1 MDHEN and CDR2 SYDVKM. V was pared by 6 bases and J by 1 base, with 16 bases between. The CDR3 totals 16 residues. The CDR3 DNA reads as TGTGCCAGCAGCCCTGGGGGGCAGGGGAGCAATCAGCCCCAGCATTTT. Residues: CASSPGGQGSNQPQHF.

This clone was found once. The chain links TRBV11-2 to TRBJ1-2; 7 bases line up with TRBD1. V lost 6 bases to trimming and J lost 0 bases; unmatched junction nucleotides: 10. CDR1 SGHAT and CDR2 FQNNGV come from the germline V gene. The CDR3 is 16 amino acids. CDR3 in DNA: TGTGCCAGCAGGCACGTCAGGGACAGAGCTAACTATGGCTACACCTTC. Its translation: CASRHVRDRANYGYTF.

In DNA form, the CDR3 reads TGTGCCAGCAGCCGCATAAAAACTAAACTGTTTTTT. It is translated as CASSRIKTKLFF. The chain is built from TRBV11-2 and TRBJ1-4; D gene unclear. The CDR3 contains 12 residues. V was cut by 5 bases and J by 11 bases, with 12 bases left in between. The germline CDR1 and CDR2 sequences are SGHAT and FQNNGV. The full variable domain, with the rest looked up from reference TRBV11-2 and TRBJ1-4, is EAGVAQSPRYKIIEKRQSVAFWCNPISGHATLYWYQQILGQGPKLLIQFQNNGVVDDSQLPKDRFSAERLKGVDSTLKIQPAKLEDSAVYLCASSRIKTKLFFGSGTQLSVL.

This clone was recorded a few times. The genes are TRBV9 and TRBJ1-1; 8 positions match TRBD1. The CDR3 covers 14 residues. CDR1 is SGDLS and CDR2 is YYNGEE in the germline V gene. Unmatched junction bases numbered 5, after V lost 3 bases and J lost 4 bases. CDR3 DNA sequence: TGTGCCAGCAGCGAGCAGACAGGGGTCACTGAAGCTTTCTTT. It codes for CASSEQTGVTEAFF.

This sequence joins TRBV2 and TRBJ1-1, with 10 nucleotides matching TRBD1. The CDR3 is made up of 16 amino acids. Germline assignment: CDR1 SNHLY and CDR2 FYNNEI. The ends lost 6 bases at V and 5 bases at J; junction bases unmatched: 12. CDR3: CASRGPGTGVGTEAFF. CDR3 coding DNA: TGTGCCAGCAGGGGTCCCGGGACAGGGGTTGGGACTGAAGCTTTCTTT.

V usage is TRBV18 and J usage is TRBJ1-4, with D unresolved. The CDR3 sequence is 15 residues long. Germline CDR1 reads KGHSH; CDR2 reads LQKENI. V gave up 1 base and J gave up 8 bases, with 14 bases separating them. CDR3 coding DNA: TGTGCCAGCTCACCACTTGGACGGGAGAGGGAAAAACTGTTTTTT. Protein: CASSPLGREREKLFF. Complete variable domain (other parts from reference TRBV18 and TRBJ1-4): NAGVMQNPRHLVRRRGQEARLRCSPMKGHSHVYWYRQLPEEGLKFMVYLQKENIIDESGMPKERFSAEFPKEGPSILRIQQVVRGDSAAYFCASSPLGREREKLFFGSGTQLSVL.

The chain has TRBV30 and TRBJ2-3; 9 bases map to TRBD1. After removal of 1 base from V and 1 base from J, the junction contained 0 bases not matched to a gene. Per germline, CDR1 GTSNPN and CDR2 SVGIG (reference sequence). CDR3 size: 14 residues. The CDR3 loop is CAWSGTGGTDTQYF. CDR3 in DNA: TGTGCCTGGAGTGGGACAGGGGGCACAGATACGCAGTATTTT.

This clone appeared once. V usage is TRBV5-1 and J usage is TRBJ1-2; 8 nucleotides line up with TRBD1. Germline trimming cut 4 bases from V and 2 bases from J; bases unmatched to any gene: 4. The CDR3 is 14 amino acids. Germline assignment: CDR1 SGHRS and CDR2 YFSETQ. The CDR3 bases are TGCGCCAGCAGCCAGGACAGGGCCAACTATGGCTACACCTTC. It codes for CASSQDRANYGYTF.

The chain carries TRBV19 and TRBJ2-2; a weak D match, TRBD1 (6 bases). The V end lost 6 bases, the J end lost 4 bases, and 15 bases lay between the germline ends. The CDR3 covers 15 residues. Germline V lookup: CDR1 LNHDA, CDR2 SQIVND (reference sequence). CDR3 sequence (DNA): TGTGCCAGTAGAACAACAGGGATGGGCACCGGGGAGCTGTTTTTT. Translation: CASRTTGMGTGELFF.

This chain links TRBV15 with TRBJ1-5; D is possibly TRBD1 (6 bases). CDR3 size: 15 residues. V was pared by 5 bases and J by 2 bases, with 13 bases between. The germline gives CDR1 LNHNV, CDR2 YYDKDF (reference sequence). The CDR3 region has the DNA TGTGCCACCAGCCCAGGGGTAATAGGCAATCAGCCCCAGCATTTT. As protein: CATSPGVIGNQPQHF.

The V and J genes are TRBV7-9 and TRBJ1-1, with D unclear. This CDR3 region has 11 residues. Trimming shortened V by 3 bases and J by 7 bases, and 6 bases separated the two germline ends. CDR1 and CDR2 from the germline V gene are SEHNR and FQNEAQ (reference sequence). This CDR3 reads CASSLPVEAFF. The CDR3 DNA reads TGTGCCAGCAGCTTGCCTGTTGAAGCTTTCTTT.

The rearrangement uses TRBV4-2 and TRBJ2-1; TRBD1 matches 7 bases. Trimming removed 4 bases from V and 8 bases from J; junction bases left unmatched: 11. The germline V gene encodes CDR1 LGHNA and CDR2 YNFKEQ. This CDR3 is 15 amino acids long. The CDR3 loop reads CASSPRQGRAHEQFF. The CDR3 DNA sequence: TGTGCCAGCAGCCCGAGACAGGGACGCGCCCATGAGCAGTTCTTC.

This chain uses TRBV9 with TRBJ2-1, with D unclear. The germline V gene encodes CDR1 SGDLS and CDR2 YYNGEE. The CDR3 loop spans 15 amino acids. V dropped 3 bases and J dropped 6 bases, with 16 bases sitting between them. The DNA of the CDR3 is TGTGCCAGCAGCGCGGACGGATCACAAGGCAATGAGCAGTTCTTC. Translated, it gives CASSADGSQGNEQFF.

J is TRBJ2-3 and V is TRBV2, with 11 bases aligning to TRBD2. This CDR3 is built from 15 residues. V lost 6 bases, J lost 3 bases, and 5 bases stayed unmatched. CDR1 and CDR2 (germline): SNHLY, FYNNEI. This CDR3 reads CASRNRLAGTDTQYF. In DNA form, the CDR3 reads TGTGCCAGCAGGAACAGACTAGCGGGAACAGATACGCAGTATTTT.

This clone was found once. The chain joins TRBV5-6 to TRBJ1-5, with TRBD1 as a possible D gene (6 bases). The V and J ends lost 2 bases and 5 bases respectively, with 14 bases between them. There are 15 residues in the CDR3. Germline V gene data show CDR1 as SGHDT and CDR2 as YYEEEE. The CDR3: CASSLWGQEDQPQHF. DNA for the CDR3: TGTGCCAGCAGCTTATGGGGGCAAGAGGATCAGCCCCAGCATTTT.

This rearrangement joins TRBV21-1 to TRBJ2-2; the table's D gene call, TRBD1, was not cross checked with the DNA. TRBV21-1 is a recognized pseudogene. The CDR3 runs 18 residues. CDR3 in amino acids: CASSISTWTGMNTGELFF. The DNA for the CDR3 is TGTGCCAGCAGCATTTCGACCTGGACAGGGATGAACACCGGGGAGCTGTTTTTT.

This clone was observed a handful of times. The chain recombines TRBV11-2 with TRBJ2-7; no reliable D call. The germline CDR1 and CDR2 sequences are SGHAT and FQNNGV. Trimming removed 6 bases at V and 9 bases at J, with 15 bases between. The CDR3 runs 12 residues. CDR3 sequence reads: CASSQSLAGQYV. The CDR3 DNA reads TGTGCCAGCAGTCAAAGCCTGGCAGGGCAGTACGTC.

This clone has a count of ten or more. The CDR3 region is CASSQAGTGGYEQYF. The CDR3 DNA sequence: TGTGCCAGCAGCCAAGCCGGGACAGGGGGTTACGAGCAGTACTTC. J is TRBJ2-7 and V is TRBV14, with TRBD1 matching 11 bases. Germline values: CDR1 SGHDN, CDR2 FVKESK. The length of the CDR3 is 15 residues. Germline trimming cut 1 base from V and 4 bases from J; bases unmatched to any gene: 3.

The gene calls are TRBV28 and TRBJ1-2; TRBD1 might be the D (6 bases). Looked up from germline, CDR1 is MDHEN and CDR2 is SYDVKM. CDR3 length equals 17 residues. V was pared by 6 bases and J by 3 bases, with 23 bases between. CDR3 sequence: CASSPGDLGARDYGYTF. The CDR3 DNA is TGTGCCAGCAGCCCCGGAGATTTGGGGGCGCGGGACTATGGCTACACCTTC.

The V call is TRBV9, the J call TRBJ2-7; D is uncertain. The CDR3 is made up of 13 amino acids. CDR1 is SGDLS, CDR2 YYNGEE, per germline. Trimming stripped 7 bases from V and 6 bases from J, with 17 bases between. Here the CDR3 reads CASLGKGVVEQYV. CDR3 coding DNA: TGTGCCAGCTTGGGAAAGGGTGTCGTCGAGCAGTACGTC.

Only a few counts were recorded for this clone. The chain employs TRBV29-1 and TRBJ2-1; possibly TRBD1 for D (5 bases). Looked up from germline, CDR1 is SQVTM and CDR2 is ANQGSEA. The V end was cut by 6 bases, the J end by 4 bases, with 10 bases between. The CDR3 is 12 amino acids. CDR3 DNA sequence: TGCAGCGTAACGACAGAATACAATGAGCAGTTCTTC. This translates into CSVTTEYNEQFF.

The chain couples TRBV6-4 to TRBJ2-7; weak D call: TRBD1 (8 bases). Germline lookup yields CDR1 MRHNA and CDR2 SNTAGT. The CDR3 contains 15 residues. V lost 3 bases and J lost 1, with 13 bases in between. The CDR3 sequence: CASSDRGDRSYEQYV. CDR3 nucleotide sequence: TGTGCCAGCAGTGATCGGGGGGACAGGTCCTACGAGCAGTACGTC.

The DNA for the CDR3 is TGTGCCAGCTCACCAAGACAGATGAATGAAAAACTGTTTTTT. It is translated as CASSPRQMNEKLFF. The rearrangement uses TRBV18 and TRBJ1-4, with D possibly matching TRBD1 (5 bases). Trimming left V 2 bases short and J 5 bases short, with 9 bases between. Germline CDR1 reads KGHSH; CDR2 reads LQKENI. This CDR3 contains 14 residues.

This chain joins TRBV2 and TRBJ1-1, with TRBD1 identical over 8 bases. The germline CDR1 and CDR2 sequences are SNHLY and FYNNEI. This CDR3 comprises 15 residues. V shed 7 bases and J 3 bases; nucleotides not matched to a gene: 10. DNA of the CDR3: TGTGCCAGCACCGCGAGGGGACAGGTTTACACTGAAGCTTTCTTT. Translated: CASTARGQVYTEAFF.

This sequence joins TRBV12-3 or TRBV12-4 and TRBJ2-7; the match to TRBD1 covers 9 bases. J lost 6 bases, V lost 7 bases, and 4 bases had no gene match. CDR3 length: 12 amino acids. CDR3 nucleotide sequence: TGTGCCAGCACCAGGACAGGGGTCGAGCAGTACTTC. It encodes CASTRTGVEQYF.

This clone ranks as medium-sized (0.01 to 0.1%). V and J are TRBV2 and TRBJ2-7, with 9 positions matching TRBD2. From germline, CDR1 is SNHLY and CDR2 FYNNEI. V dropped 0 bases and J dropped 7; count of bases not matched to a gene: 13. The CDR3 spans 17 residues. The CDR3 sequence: CASSEARREGPILEQYF. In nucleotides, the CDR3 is TGTGCCAGCAGTGAAGCAAGGCGGGAGGGCCCTATTTTGGAGCAGTACTTC. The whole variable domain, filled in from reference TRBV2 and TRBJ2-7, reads EPEVTQTPSHQVTQMGQEVILRCVPISNHLYFYWYRQILGQKVEFLVSFYNNEISEKSEIFDDQFSVERPDGSNFTLKIRSTKLEDSAMYFCASSEARREGPILEQYFGPGTRLTVT.

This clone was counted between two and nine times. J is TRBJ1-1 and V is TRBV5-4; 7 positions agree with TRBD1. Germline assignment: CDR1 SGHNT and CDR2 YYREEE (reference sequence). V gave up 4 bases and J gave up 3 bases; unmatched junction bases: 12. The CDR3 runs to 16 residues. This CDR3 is CASSRDPTGLYTEAFF. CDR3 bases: TGTGCCAGCAGCAGGGACCCGACAGGGTTGTACACTGAAGCTTTCTTT.